The 7 T cell receptor beta chains presented below share a single source sample, sequenced in a study of shared clonotypes between healthy human individuals. CD45RO-negative, CCR7-positively selected cells formed the naive CD8 fraction, excluding terminally differentiated effector memory CD45RA+ cells. Sequenced by immunoSEQ multiplex PCR; TCRdb stores in-frame clones only, minus some. The table shows about 2 million clones, with approximately 94% occurring only once. The sequencing input was naive CD8+ T cells sorted from blood. These receptors were collected from a man aged 18 to 30 in good health.

The genes are TRBV5-4 and TRBJ2-7; no definite D call. This CDR3 contains 12 residues. The V end lost 3 bases, the J end lost 3 bases, and 7 bases lay between the germline ends. From germline, CDR1 is SGHNT and CDR2 YYREEE (reference sequence). DNA for the CDR3: TGTGCCAGCAGCTCCGACAACTACGAGCAGTACTTC. This gives the protein CASSSDNYEQYF.

The chain recombines TRBV25-1 with TRBJ2-1; D perhaps matches TRBD2 (7 bases). Germline CDR1 reads MGHDK; CDR2 reads SYGVNS. The CDR3 length is 14 residues. V was cut by 8 bases and J by 8 bases, with 19 bases left in between. CDR3 bases: TGTGCCAGCCAAGAAGTGGGGGGGCCGGATGAGCAGTTCTTC. Translated: CASQEVGGPDEQFF.

The chain is built from TRBV4-2 and TRBJ2-7, with 10 positions matching TRBD1. The V and J ends lost 0 bases and 12 bases, in that order; junction bases with no gene match: 11. The CDR3 is 15 amino acids. The germline gives CDR1 LGHNA, CDR2 YNFKEQ. CDR3 DNA: TGTGCCAGCAGCCAAGACTCCGGGACAGGGGTGGTTCTGTACTTC. This translates into CASSQDSGTGVVLYF.

This sequence joins TRBV11-2 and TRBJ2-1; 8 nucleotides agree with TRBD1. J gave up 10 bases and V 4 bases, and 3 bases lay outside the gene matches. Germline assignment: CDR1 SGHAT and CDR2 FQNNGV. This CDR3 region has 12 residues. In nucleotides, the CDR3 is TGTGCCAGCAGCTCGACAGGGGCCGAGCAGTTCTTC. It codes for CASSSTGAEQFF.

The rearrangement uses TRBV27 and TRBJ1-2, with TRBD1 identical over 7 bases. The CDR3 runs 15 residues. Germline values: CDR1 MNHEY, CDR2 SMNVEV (reference sequence). The V and J ends lost 6 bases and 7 bases, in that order; junction bases with no gene match: 14. The DNA of the CDR3 is TGTGCCAGCAGCCAAGGGGGCACCGCGATTAGTGGCTACACCTTC. Its protein is CASSQGGTAISGYTF.

There are a few counts of this clone. The chain has TRBV6-5 and TRBJ1-1; D may be TRBD1 (5 bases). The germline V and J ends were trimmed by 6 bases and 4 bases, with 12 bases remaining between them. Germline V gene lookup returns CDR1 MNHEY and CDR2 SVGAGI. The CDR3 spans 13 residues. The CDR3 sequence: CASRSGGTTEAFF. CDR3 bases: TGTGCCAGCAGGAGCGGAGGGACCACTGAAGCTTTCTTT.

This chain joins TRBV5-6 and TRBJ1-4; unclear D gene. CDR3 length: 16 amino acids. The V end was cut by 3 bases, the J end by 4 bases, with 16 bases between. Per germline, CDR1 SGHDT and CDR2 YYEEEE. CDR3 sequence (DNA): TGTGCCAGCAGCTCGGAGGCGGGGTTGGGTAATGAAAAACTGTTTTTT. Translated: CASSSEAGLGNEKLFF.